This T cell receptor beta chain was captured in a study of T-cell reconstitution after alpha-beta-depleted transplantation in children (dated by TCRdb to 2016 to 2017). Context from the whole study: The study quantitatively tracked T-cell immune reconstitution after TCRalphabeta/CD19-depleted allogeneic hematopoietic cell transplantation in children using TCR repertoire profiling.

Library preparation used PCR. The sequencing machine was an Illumina HiSeq 2500. TCR libraries were prepared with molecular barcoding, using unique molecular identifiers to normalize TCRbeta repertoire quantification. TCRdb took the public reads, trimmed them with fastp at Q25, ran MiXCR for clone calling and kept in-frame beta chains. One record per CDR3 amino acid sequence lists the most common genes and DNA. Within this sample are some 500,000 distinct CDR3 sequences, with about a sixth of them counted one time only. Approximately 3% of the sample is in the top ten clones. Taken from cysteine to phenylalanine, the CDR3 has 14 residues. Here the CDR3 DNA is all that survives: 42 bases in frame from base 1. V is cut back by 2 bases and J by 6 bases, with 3 bases in the junction unmatched. The germline V gene provides CDR1 SQVTM and CDR2 ANQGSEA. On this clonotype itself: Its antigen remains undetermined. No qualities accompany the bases; no much larger clone lies one base away.

Recombination linked TRBV29-1 to TRBJ2-1; 11 bases in the junction line up with TRBD1. The source was PBMCs from the stem cell graft donor, collected from the stem cell graft. The clonotype originates from a human donor who donated a stem cell graft to a child with acute lymphoblastic leukemia. The nucleotides read TGCAGCGTTGAAAGGGGGACAGGGGGCAATGAGCAGTTCTTC. This gives the protein CSVERGTGGNEQFF.